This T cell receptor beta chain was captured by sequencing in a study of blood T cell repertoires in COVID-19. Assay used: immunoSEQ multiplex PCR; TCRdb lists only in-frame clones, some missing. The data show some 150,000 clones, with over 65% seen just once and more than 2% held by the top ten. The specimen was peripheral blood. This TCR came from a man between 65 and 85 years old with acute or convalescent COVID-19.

CDR3 sequence reads: CASSLTGIGETQYF. The CDR3 nucleotides are TGTGCCAGCAGCCTCACAGGGATCGGTGAGACCCAGTACTTC. This sequence joins TRBV11-2 and TRBJ2-5; tentatively, D is TRBD1 (6 bases). Deletions cut 5 bases from V and 5 bases from J, with 15 bases between. CDR3 length equals 14 residues. The germline CDR1 and CDR2 sequences are SGHAT and FQNNGV.